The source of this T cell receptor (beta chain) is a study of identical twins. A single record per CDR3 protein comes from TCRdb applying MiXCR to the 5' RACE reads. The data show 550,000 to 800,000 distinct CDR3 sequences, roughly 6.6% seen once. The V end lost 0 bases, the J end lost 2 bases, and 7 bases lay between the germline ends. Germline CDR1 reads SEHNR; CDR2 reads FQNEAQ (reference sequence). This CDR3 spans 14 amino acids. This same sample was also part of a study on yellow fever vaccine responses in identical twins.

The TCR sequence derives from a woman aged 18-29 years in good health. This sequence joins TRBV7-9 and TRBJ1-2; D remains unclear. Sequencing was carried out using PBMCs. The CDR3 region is CASSLAVANYGYTF. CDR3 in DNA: TGTGCCAGCAGCTTAGCGGTTGCAAACTATGGCTACACCTTC.